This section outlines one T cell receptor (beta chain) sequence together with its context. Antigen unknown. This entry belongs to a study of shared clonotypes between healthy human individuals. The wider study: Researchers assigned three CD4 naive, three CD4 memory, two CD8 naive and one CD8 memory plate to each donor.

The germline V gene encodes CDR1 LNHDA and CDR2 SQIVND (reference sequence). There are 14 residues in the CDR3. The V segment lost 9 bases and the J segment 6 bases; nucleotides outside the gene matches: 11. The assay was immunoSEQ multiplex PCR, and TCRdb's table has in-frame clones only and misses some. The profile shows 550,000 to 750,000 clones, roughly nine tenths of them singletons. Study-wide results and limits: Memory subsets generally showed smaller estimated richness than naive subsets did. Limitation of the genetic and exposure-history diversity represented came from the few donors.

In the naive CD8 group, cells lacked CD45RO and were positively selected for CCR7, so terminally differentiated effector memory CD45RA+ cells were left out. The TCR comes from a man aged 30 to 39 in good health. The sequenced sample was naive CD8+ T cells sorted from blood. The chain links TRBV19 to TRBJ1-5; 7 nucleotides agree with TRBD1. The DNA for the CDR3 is TGTGCCAGCCGACTTACAGGGGTAATTCAGCCCCAGCATTTT. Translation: CASRLTGVIQPQHF.